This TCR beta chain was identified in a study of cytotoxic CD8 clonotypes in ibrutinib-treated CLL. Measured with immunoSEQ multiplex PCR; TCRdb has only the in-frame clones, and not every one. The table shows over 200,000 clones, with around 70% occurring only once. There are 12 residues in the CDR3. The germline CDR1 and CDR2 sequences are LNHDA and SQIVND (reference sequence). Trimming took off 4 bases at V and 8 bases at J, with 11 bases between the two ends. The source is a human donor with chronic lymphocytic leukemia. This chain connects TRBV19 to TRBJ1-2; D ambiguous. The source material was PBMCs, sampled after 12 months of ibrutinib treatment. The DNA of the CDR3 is TGTGCCAGTAGTACAGGCTTCATCGGCTACACCTTC. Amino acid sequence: CASSTGFIGYTF.